The 21 T cell receptor beta chains given below trace back to one sample, sequenced in a study of cytotoxic CD8 clonotypes in ibrutinib-treated CLL. The data were produced by immunoSEQ multiplex PCR, yet TCRdb's version contains in-frame clones alone and is incomplete. The sample carries hundreds of thousands of clones, roughly three quarters recorded once. The sequences come from PBMCs, collected after 12 months of ibrutinib treatment. All receptors come from a human donor with chronic lymphocytic leukemia.

This clone was counted between two and nine times. The chain uses TRBV11-1 and TRBJ1-2; D is ambiguous. Germline values: CDR1 SGHAT, CDR2 FQDESV (reference sequence). V was pared by 1 base and J by 4 bases, with 7 bases between. This CDR3 has 13 amino acids. The CDR3 DNA follows: TGTGCCAGCAGCTTAGGGACCCTCTATGGCTACACCTTC. Encoded protein: CASSLGTLYGYTF. The variable domain in full, with the rest retrieved from reference TRBV11-1 and TRBJ1-2, is EAEVAQSPRYKITEKSQAVAFWCDPISGHATLYWYRQILGQGPELLVQFQDESVVDDSQLPKDRFSAERLKGVDSTLKIQPAELGDSAMYLCASSLGTLYGYTFGSGTRLTVV.

This clone was found a few times. The gene calls are TRBV12-5 and TRBJ1-2; no reliable D call. Trimming removed 1 base from V and 5 bases from J, with 2 bases in between. Looked up from germline, CDR1 is LGHNT and CDR2 is FRNRAP. The length of the CDR3 is 11 residues. CDR3 in amino acids: CASGLDYGYTF. CDR3 in DNA: TGTGCTAGTGGTTTGGATTATGGCTACACCTTC.

The chain has TRBV5-6 and TRBJ1-5; TRBD1 matches at 9 bases. This CDR3 has 16 amino acids. J gave up 8 bases and V 3 bases, and 12 bases lay outside the gene matches. Germline V lookup: CDR1 SGHDT, CDR2 YYEEEE. The CDR3 is CASSYQQGARREPQHF. The CDR3 DNA sequence: TGTGCCAGCAGCTACCAACAGGGGGCTCGTAGAGAGCCCCAGCATTTT.

This clone came up a few times. The chain is built from TRBV6-4 and TRBJ1-4; a possible D gene is TRBD1 (5 bases). V dropped 7 bases and J dropped 3 bases, with 15 bases sitting between them. Germline loops: CDR1 MRHNA, CDR2 SNTAGT. The CDR3 length is 15 residues. CDR3 bases: TGTGCCAGCATTCCGAGGGCGGGGGCTAATGAAAAACTGTTTTTT. This translates into CASIPRAGANEKLFF.

The count of this clone is one. V and J are TRBV5-1 and TRBJ2-3; possibly TRBD1 or TRBD2 for D (6 bases each). This CDR3 comprises 14 residues. Germline CDR1 reads SGHRS; CDR2 reads YFSETQ. V lost 4 bases to trimming and J lost 10 bases, with 19 bases between them. CDR3 residues: CASSLGLGAGSQYF. The DNA of the CDR3 is TGCGCCAGCAGCCTCGGACTGGGGGCGGGGTCGCAGTATTTT. Full variable domain (rest looked up from reference TRBV5-1 and TRBJ2-3): KAGVTQTPRYLIKTRGQQVTLSCSPISGHRSVSWYQQTPGQGLQFLFEYFSETQRNKGNFPGRFSGRQFSNSRSEMNVSTLELGDSALYLCASSLGLGAGSQYFGPGTRLTVL.

Only a few counts were recorded for this clone. The chain employs TRBV5-1 and TRBJ2-7, with D unresolved. Trimming left V 0 bases short and J 3 bases short, with 7 bases between. This CDR3 region has 13 residues. Looked up from germline, CDR1 is SGHRS and CDR2 is YFSETQ. The CDR3 here is CASSLGTDYEQYF. The DNA of the CDR3 is TGCGCCAGCAGCTTGGGTACAGACTACGAGCAGTACTTC. Full variable domain (outside the CDR3, taken from reference TRBV5-1 and TRBJ2-7): KAGVTQTPRYLIKTRGQQVTLSCSPISGHRSVSWYQQTPGQGLQFLFEYFSETQRNKGNFPGRFSGRQFSNSRSEMNVSTLELGDSALYLCASSLGTDYEQYFGPGTRLTVT.

In this sample, this clone turned up a few times. The rearrangement links TRBV18 to TRBJ1-4; D not resolved. Germline V gene sequence: CDR1 KGHSH, CDR2 LQKENI. This CDR3 comprises 11 residues. The V and J ends lost 3 bases and 8 bases respectively, with 4 bases between them. CDR3 in amino acids: CASSPGEKLFF. The CDR3 bases are TGTGCCAGCTCACCGGGGGAAAAACTGTTTTTT.

The rearrangement uses TRBV5-1 and TRBJ2-1; tentatively, D is TRBD1 or TRBD2 (5 bases each). The CDR3 contains 17 residues. V gave up 2 bases and J gave up 1 base, with 16 bases separating them. From germline, CDR1 is SGHRS and CDR2 YFSETQ. Here the CDR3 reads CASSFLPGPESYNEQFF. The CDR3 DNA follows: TGCGCCAGCAGCTTCCTCCCGGGGCCTGAGTCCTACAATGAGCAGTTCTTC.

This chain links TRBV7-8 with TRBJ2-1, with 8 bases matching TRBD1. The V and J ends lost 4 bases and 2 bases, in that order; junction bases with no gene match: 1. Germline assignment: CDR1 SGHVS and CDR2 FQNEAQ. The CDR3 is 14 amino acids. The CDR3 region has the DNA TGTGCCAGCAGCTCGGGACAGGCCTACAATGAGCAGTTCTTC. Its protein is CASSSGQAYNEQFF.

This clone was observed a handful of times. The chain is built from TRBV6-1 and TRBJ2-7, with D hard to call. Germline V gene lookup returns CDR1 MNHNS and CDR2 SASEGT. Trimming cost V 5 bases and J 9 bases, with 11 bases left between them. This CDR3 spans 11 amino acids. CDR3 residues: CASSLDGAQYF. DNA for the CDR3: TGTGCCAGCAGTTTGGACGGCGCGCAGTACTTC.

This chain uses TRBV5-1 with TRBJ1-1; D not resolved. The germline V gene encodes CDR1 SGHRS and CDR2 YFSETQ. This CDR3 spans 13 amino acids. V was shortened by 4 bases and J by 3 bases, with 10 bases between the two germline ends. CDR3 region: CASSDRVDTEAFF. The CDR3 DNA reads as TGCGCCAGCAGCGACCGGGTGGACACTGAAGCTTTCTTT.

This chain links TRBV5-6 with TRBJ1-5, with 7 bases fitting TRBD1. The junction had 2 bases not matched to a gene; V was cut back by 4 bases and J by 4 bases. Per germline, CDR1 SGHDT and CDR2 YYEEEE. This CDR3 region has 13 residues. The CDR3, as DNA: TGTGCCAGCAGCCAGGGGGGGAATCAGCCCCAGCATTTT. Amino acids: CASSQGGNQPQHF.

The chain combines TRBV29-1 with TRBJ1-4; D is unresolved. The CDR3 loop spans 14 amino acids. Looked up from germline, CDR1 is SQVTM and CDR2 is ANQGSEA. With 1 base removed from V and 8 bases from J, the gap between germline ends came to 14 bases. The CDR3 here is CSVEGPPDREKLFF. CDR3 DNA: TGCAGCGTTGAAGGGCCCCCAGATCGGGAAAAACTGTTTTTT.

The V gene is TRBV30, the J gene TRBJ1-5; D uncertain. Trimming pared 4 bases from V and 4 bases from J, leaving 8 bases between. The germline V gene has CDR1 GTSNPN and CDR2 SVGIG (reference sequence). The CDR3 runs to 12 residues. The CDR3 region is CAWTVGNQPQHF. The DNA of the CDR3 is TGTGCCTGGACAGTCGGAAATCAGCCCCAGCATTTT.

The chain combines TRBV28 with TRBJ1-2; no definite D call. Germline assignment: CDR1 MDHEN and CDR2 SYDVKM. The CDR3 runs to 12 residues. With 1 base removed from V and 6 bases from J, the gap between germline ends came to 6 bases. CDR3 nucleotide sequence: TGTGCCAGCAGTTTATTTAGGGATGGCTACACCTTC. Translated, it gives CASSLFRDGYTF.

This clone was counted between two and nine times. Sequence at one end of the junction differs from germline and may be a read error. J is TRBJ2-7 and V is TRBV7-7, with 7 bases that match TRBD1. The germline V gene encodes CDR1 SSHAT and CDR2 FNYEAQ (reference sequence). This CDR3 has 14 amino acids. The CDR3 region has the DNA TGTGCTAGCAGTCCCAGGACAGGATTGAGGGAGCAGTACTTC. Encoded protein: CASSPRTGLREQYF.

The CDR3, as DNA: TGCGCCAGCAGCCAAGATGAGACTAGCGCCTACAATGAGCAGTTCTTC. Residues: CASSQDETSAYNEQFF. J is TRBJ2-1 and V is TRBV4-1; TRBD2 aligns across 8 bases. The CDR3 consists of 16 residues. CDR1 is MGHRA and CDR2 is YSYEKL in the germline V gene. Unmatched junction bases numbered 3, after V lost 0 bases and J lost 2 bases.

A few counts support this clone. This chain uses TRBV18 with TRBJ2-6; 7 bases match TRBD2. The CDR3 runs to 16 residues. Trimming took 6 bases from V and 4 from J; bases not matched to a gene: 9. The germline CDR1 and CDR2 sequences are KGHSH and LQKENI. The CDR3 is CASSLSTTSGANVLTF. The DNA for the CDR3 is TGTGCCAGCTCCCTATCAACGACTAGCGGGGCCAACGTCCTGACTTTC. Based on the CDR3 plus reference TRBV18 and TRBJ2-6, the full variable domain is NAGVMQNPRHLVRRRGQEARLRCSPMKGHSHVYWYRQLPEEGLKFMVYLQKENIIDESGMPKERFSAEFPKEGPSILRIQQVVRGDSAAYFCASSLSTTSGANVLTFGAGSRLTVL.

This clone came up a few times. The chain uses TRBV27 and TRBJ1-6; no reliable D call. Germline V gives CDR1 MNHEY, CDR2 SMNVEV (reference sequence). Trimming stripped 2 bases from V and 5 bases from J, with 13 bases between. The CDR3 spans 16 residues. CDR3 protein: CASSLKRVENNSPLHF. The CDR3 bases are TGTGCCAGCAGTTTAAAGAGGGTAGAGAATAATTCACCCCTCCACTTT.

The chain is built from TRBV29-1 and TRBJ2-1, with D possibly matching TRBD2 (5 bases). The germline V and J ends were trimmed by 4 bases and 3 bases, with 7 bases remaining between them. The CDR3 is 12 amino acids. The germline gives CDR1 SQVTM, CDR2 ANQGSEA. Here the CDR3 reads CSVGSGYNEQFF. The CDR3 DNA is TGCAGCGTTGGGAGCGGCTACAATGAGCAGTTCTTC.

The chain combines TRBV6-5 with TRBJ1-2; D is unresolved. The CDR3 extends over 12 amino acids. Germline CDR1 is MNHEY and CDR2 is SVGAGI. Trimming stripped 2 bases from V and 7 bases from J, with 8 bases between. Here the CDR3 DNA reads TGTGCCAGCAGTTACAATGGAGGTGGCTACACCTTC. It encodes CASSYNGGGYTF.